The entry below describes one T cell receptor beta chain. Its specificity is unknown. Starting from PBMCs, sorting isolated CD4+ and CD8+ T cells. The sample originates from a study of CD8+ T cells in alopecia areata. Study-level results: An increase in clonality over normal scalp was evident in lesional scalp, especially alopecia totalis/universalis.

Following extraction, RNA underwent reverse transcription to cDNA, which served as the sequencing template. Repertoires were generated with immunoSEQ multiplex PCR, while TCRdb's copy carries only in-frame clones and drops some. The sample contains under 70,000 clones, approximately 61% of which appear only once. The CDR3 totals 13 residues. CDR1 is LGHNA, CDR2 YSLEER, per germline. V lost 0 bases to trimming and J lost 1 base, with 3 bases between them. The specimen was CD8+ T cells sorted from blood, collected at week 0. The rearrangement joins TRBV4-3 to TRBJ1-1, with D unclear. This receptor was taken from a human donor with alopecia areata. The CDR3, as DNA: TGCGCCAGCAGCCAAGACCCGAACACTGAAGCTTTCTTT. Translated, it gives CASSQDPNTEAFF.